This T cell receptor beta chain derives from a study of cytotoxic CD8 clonotypes in ibrutinib-treated CLL. Data came from immunoSEQ multiplex PCR; TCRdb stores just in-frame clones and leaves some out. In the table there are roughly 190,000 clones, approximately 72% of which are singletons. This clone was picked up a small number of times. Germline V gene lookup returns CDR1 MNHEY and CDR2 SVGAGI. The junction had 14 bases not matched to a gene; V was cut back by 6 bases and J by 9 bases. The CDR3 sequence is 15 residues long. The sequences come from PBMCs, collected after 24 months of ibrutinib treatment. This TCR was recovered from a human donor with chronic lymphocytic leukemia. V and J are TRBV6-5 and TRBJ1-5, with 7 nucleotides matching TRBD1. This chain's CDR3 is CASRLDRAGWGPQHF. In nucleotides, the CDR3 is TGTGCCAGCAGACTTGACAGGGCGGGATGGGGGCCCCAGCATTTT.